These T cell receptor beta chains were read from a single sample in a study of PD-1 blockade in classical Hodgkin lymphoma. Profiling relied on immunoSEQ multiplex PCR, and the TCRdb table lists in-frame clones only, not all of them. Of fewer than 30,000 clones in the sample, roughly 80% were seen once. The material was CD4+ T cells from blood, obtained before the fourth cycle of nivolumab. These receptors were obtained from a human donor with classical Hodgkin lymphoma. Each CDR3 is given with its conserved first and last residue. The D gene is left open where the match is weak.

DNA,CDR3,J,V,D
TGTGCCAGCTCACCCATCGTGACTAGCGGGGGCCTAACCCTCCAAGAGACCCAGTACTTC,CASSPIVTSGGLTLQETQYF,TRBJ2-5,TRBV18,TRBD2
TGTGCCAGCAGCTTAGATCGCAACAATGAGCAGTTCTTC,CASSLDRNNEQFF,TRBJ2-1,TRBV7-7,.
TGTGCCAGCAGTTCCCCCGGCAGGGTGGGTGAAGCTTTCTTT,CASSSPGRVGEAFF,TRBJ1-1,TRBV6-6,.
TGTGCCAGCAGCTTCTCTGGAAGCAATCAGCCCCAGCATTTT,CASSFSGSNQPQHF,TRBJ1-5,TRBV11-3,.
TGTGCCAGCAGTGTGCAGAGCTCCTACAATGAGCAGTTCTTC,CASSVQSSYNEQFF,TRBJ2-1,TRBV2,.
TGTGCCAGCAGTTACTCGTTAAGGACAGGGGCGTCACTGTTTTTT,CASSYSLRTGASLFF,TRBJ1-4,TRBV6-5,TRBD1
TGTGCCAGCAGCTTAATGCGGGGAGAGCAGTTCTTC,CASSLMRGEQFF,TRBJ2-1,TRBV7-6,.
TGTGCCAGCAGCTTAGTTATGGGTGAGCAGTTCTTC,CASSLVMGEQFF,TRBJ2-1,TRBV7-2,.
TGTGCCAGCAGCTTCCTCGCGACTAGCGGGAGGTGGAATGAGCAGTTCTTC,CASSFLATSGRWNEQFF,TRBJ2-1,TRBV7-3,TRBD2
TGTGCCAGCAGCGACAGGGGGCTCACCATACTAGCCAAAAACATTCAGTACTTC,CASSDRGLTILAKNIQYF,TRBJ2-4,TRBV11-2,TRBD1